These 9 T cell receptor beta chains came from one sample sequenced in a study of T cells in Graves' hyperthyroidism and ophthalmopathy. RNA transcripts served as the template for amplifying TCR beta CDR3 regions. TCR CDR3 regions were first amplified by RT-PCR with HTBI primers. One entry per CDR3 protein results from TCRdb running MiXCR on the multiplex PCR reads. The sample shows about 400,000 distinct CDR3 sequences, 14% to 15% of them seen only once. Input material: blood. The source is a woman under 40 with Graves' hyperthyroidism.

This clonotype has a handful of counts. The rearrangement links TRBV4-1 to TRBJ1-4; no definite D call. The CDR3 totals 12 residues. CDR1 and CDR2 from the germline V gene are MGHRA and YSYEKL. The V and J ends lost 0 bases and 12 bases respectively, with 8 bases between them. This chain's CDR3 is CASSQEARELFF. CDR3 sequence (DNA): TGCGCCAGCAGCCAAGAGGCCAGAGAACTGTTTTTT.

This chain joins TRBV28 and TRBJ1-3; D is uncertain. Germline CDR1 is MDHEN and CDR2 is SYDVKM. This CDR3 has 14 amino acids. Trimming removed 6 bases at V and 1 base at J, with 10 bases between. The CDR3 DNA follows: TGTGCCAGCAGCGATTTTTTGTCTGGAAACACCATATATTTT. Translated: CASSDFLSGNTIYF.

This clonotype was observed many times. The chain links TRBV28 to TRBJ1-2, with 7 bases aligning to TRBD1. Germline V lookup: CDR1 MDHEN, CDR2 SYDVKM. The CDR3 is 13 residues long. With 4 bases clipped from V and 7 bases from J, the junction kept 6 bases outside the gene matches. The CDR3 DNA reads TGTGCCAGCAGTTCTGGACAGGCCCGTGGCTACACCTTC. Translation gives CASSSGQARGYTF.

The sample holds a few counts of this clonotype. CDR3 amino acids: CASSSRTGVGLMNTEAFF. The CDR3 bases are TGTGCCAGTAGTAGCCGGACAGGAGTGGGACTTATGAACACTGAAGCTTTCTTT. The V gene is TRBV19, the J gene TRBJ1-1, with 7 bases matching TRBD1. The CDR3 is 18 residues long. Germline-derived CDR1 and CDR2 are LNHDA and SQIVND (reference sequence). Trimming took 4 bases from V and 0 from J; bases not matched to a gene: 14.

In DNA, the CDR3 is TGTGCCAGCAGTTTAAGGTCGTATGGCTACACCTTC. Translated: CASSLRSYGYTF. This sequence joins TRBV28 and TRBJ1-2; D gene unclear. The CDR3 loop spans 12 amino acids. The germline V and J ends were trimmed by 2 bases and 5 bases, with 6 bases remaining between them. Germline-derived CDR1 and CDR2 are MDHEN and SYDVKM.

On this clonotype itself: A read error is possible here, since a much larger clone lies one base away. The rearrangement links TRBV10-3 to TRBJ2-2, with D tentatively TRBD1 or TRBD2 (5 bases each). This CDR3 has 19 amino acids. CDR1 and CDR2 (germline): ENHRY, SYGVKD. Trimming shortened V by 5 bases and J by 1 base, and 23 bases separated the two germline ends. CDR3 region: CAISLRQRRGSLNTGELFF. In DNA, the CDR3 is TGTGCCATCAGTTTACGACAGCGCCGGGGCTCGTTGAACACCGGGGAGCTGTTTTTT.

This clonotype occurred many times. CDR3 DNA sequence: TGTGCCAGCAGCCAACGGGGAGGGATCCAAGAGACCCAGTACTTC. This gives the protein CASSQRGGIQETQYF. The chain uses TRBV3-1 and TRBJ2-5; 7 nucleotides match TRBD2. CDR1 is LGHDT, CDR2 YNNKEL, per germline (reference sequence). This CDR3 is 15 amino acids long. V trimming: 2 bases; J trimming: 1 base; junction bases outside the gene matches: 4.

This clonotype was seen at least ten times. J is TRBJ2-5 and V is TRBV2, with 9 positions matching TRBD2. V shed 2 bases, J shed 5 bases, and the junction held 9 bases outside the gene matches. CDR3 length: 16 amino acids. Germline values: CDR1 SNHLY, CDR2 FYNNEI. The CDR3 nucleotides are TGTGCCAGCAGTGAATTGGCGGGAGGGGGTACGGAGACCCAGTACTTC. Translation: CASSELAGGGTETQYF.

This clonotype was seen only a few times. The chain joins TRBV30 to TRBJ1-3, with D possibly TRBD1 on 5 matching bases. This CDR3 is built from 13 residues. Trimming removed 4 bases from V and 4 bases from J, with 11 bases in between. Germline V gene data show CDR1 as GTSNPN and CDR2 as SVGIG (reference sequence). CDR3 nucleotides: TGTGCCTGGATTTCAGGGCCGGGAAACACCATATATTTT. Translating it yields CAWISGPGNTIYF.